The clone carrying this T cell receptor beta chain was observed once. These data originate in a study of glioma-infiltrating T cells after dendritic cell vaccination. TCRdb keeps only in-frame clones here, not all; method: immunoSEQ multiplex PCR. The sample yields under 100,000 clones, approximately 81% seen once. The germline gives CDR1 SGHTA, CDR2 FQGNSA. With 5 bases removed from V and 6 bases from J, the gap between germline ends came to 16 bases. The CDR3 sequence is 14 residues long. Fresh-frozen tumor tissue and more than two years of survival data were available for all. Before vaccination, two weeks after the third vaccination, and at progression, PBMC were collected.

The chain uses TRBV7-2 and TRBJ1-2; no clear D gene. The sequencing here drew on blood, taken before dendritic cell vaccination. The sequence derives from a human donor with glioblastoma. CDR3 coding DNA: TGTGCCAGCAGCCTCCGATTGAGGCTGGATGGCTACACCTTC. Its protein is CASSLRLRLDGYTF.